What follows describes a single T cell receptor (beta chain). The target of this receptor is not known. No much larger clone is present one base from it, and per-base qualities are unavailable. This sample is drawn from a study of cytomegalovirus exposure and HLA in healthy donors listed by TCRdb under 2017. Turning to the overall study: An earlier analysis of about 560 of the donors reported 276 Gb of sequence data and 100 million to 120 million unique TCR beta sequences obtained from roughly 170 million T cells. In addition to the first cohort of approximately 650 subjects, a separate validation cohort of some 120 different subjects was used. Typing coverage varied by locus: about 620-640 donors for A, B, C, DRB1 and DQB1; roughly 520 for DQA1; some 610 for DPA1; some 470 for DPB1. In a later genetic analysis, genome-wide SNP genotypes for about 55% of the roughly 670 donors were used, and that subset was treated as a discovery cohort. The genetic ancestry cluster associated with self-reported Caucasian donors included around four fifths of the 398 genotyped donors. Donor age, sex, ethnicity and CMV serostatus were compiled together with the repertoire data. An early release covering 500 to 750 HLA-typed donors comprised about 300 gigabases of sequencing data and roughly 85 million unique TCR sequences. In an earlier analysis of a few hundred of the donors, high-throughput TCR beta sequencing was used to judge whether each TCR beta V gene segment behaved as functional or pseudogenic. The later analysis used no new phenotypic data to find candidate immune exposures, relying instead on TCR beta sequences and their occurrence across donors. Roughly 5 DR-DQ haplotypes were treated as single units for association and clustering because of strong linkage in the cohort. In a later analysis, previously published TCR beta repertoires from 550 to 750 donors were re-analyzed and high-resolution HLA genotyping was added so that TCR occurrence patterns could be studied. Both class I and class II loci were covered by HLA typing, at four-digit resolution. The study aimed to test whether signatures of past pathogen exposure could be identified by cataloging public T cell receptors. Using immunosequencing, the study profiled T cell repertoires from 640 or so subjects and related those repertoires to cytomegalovirus serostatus. All discovery cohort repertoires had been generated on a single sequencing platform. To predict cytomegalovirus infection status, the study combined high-throughput TCR immunosequencing, statistical association of individual TCRs with disease status, and machine learning. Across about 370 genotyped donors of the cohort, an average of roughly 230,000 unique TCR beta nucleotide sequences per donor were sequenced, and roughly 18% of those sequences were non-productive. The full study reports these points: The study gave a list of some 150 TCR beta chains associated with cytomegalovirus. The 87-base-pair reads could not distinguish some IMGT-functional V segments, including TRBV6-2 and TRBV6-3, so those segments were excluded. A later analysis found that most CMV-associated TCR beta chains appeared HLA-restricted, with HLA associations seemingly driven largely by CMV exposure. A few of the identified cytomegalovirus-associated TCR beta chains were confirmed in vitro to be specific for cytomegalovirus antigens. Presence/absence analyses assumed roughly uniform sequencing depth across donors, an assumption that may not hold. While some public TCRs were present in many individuals, most TCR sequences turned up only very rarely across donors. For the cohort, immune exposure information was limited to CMV serostatus. The authors suggested that the approach could potentially be extended to other disease states and immunological phenotypes. Assigning TCR associations to individual alleles was difficult when HLA alleles, especially DR and DQ, strongly co-occurred. Cytomegalovirus status was reported to be diagnosed by the classifier with high specificity and sensitivity in both the original and validation cohorts. Correlated functional status among segregating V segments might be attributable to linkage disequilibrium, but an unknown experimental factor could not be ruled out. Specific HLA alleles were associated with roughly 16,000 TCR beta sequences at a false discovery rate of 0.05 in a later analysis. In an earlier analysis of 450 to 750 of the donors, most TCR beta V segments appeared in productive rearrangements about 90% or about 30% of the time, broadly matching IMGT annotations. A later genetic analysis associated a missense DCLRE1C variant with V-gene and J-gene trimming of TCR beta chains, and an independent cohort replicated the association. Several of the top co-occurrence clusters appeared to be linked to parvovirus B19, influenza, CMV and Epstein-Barr virus, according to a later analysis. According to a later analysis, TCR association rates differed among HLA loci, with DRB1 alleles showing the most associated TCRs and HLA-C alleles showing the fewest. A further reported finding was that TCR beta sequences accurately predicted the HLA-A and HLA-B alleles for most subjects in the first cohort. The earlier analysis of around 600 of the donors excluded approximately 17 rarely observed V segments, including chromosome 9 orphons, because counts were too low. In a later analysis, HLA-associated TCR beta chains were found to be more clonally expanded and to have lower generation probabilities than equally common non-associated chains. HLA typing was unavailable for some donors at each locus, so association tests used only the typed subset. According to a later genetic analysis, donors in an Asian-associated ancestry cluster had fewer N-insertions in productive TCRs than the approximately 670-donor mean. A cluster of highly shared sequence variants was judged likely to be a technical artifact of the sequencing pipeline. In this cohort, only TCR beta chains were sequenced, and detectable features were limited by the absence of alpha or paired-chain data.

The receptor library was made with the immunoSEQ multiplex PCR assay. For the multiplex PCR, a mixture combining 60 forward primers for TCR Vbeta segments and 13 reverse primers for TCR Jbeta segments was used. The CDR3 region of rearranged TCR beta genes was amplified from genomic DNA with a multiplex PCR assay. On the Illumina HiSeq System, the amplified TCR beta libraries were sequenced as 87-base-pair reads. As for how the authors treated the data: In a later analysis, 80 million or so unique TCR beta chains were counted across the approximately 640 repertoires, and around 10 million of these chains were shared by at least two donors. Raw reads were error-corrected and collapsed into unique sequences with a nearest-neighbor algorithm that merged closely related sequences to remove PCR and sequencing errors. Alignment of CDR3 sequences to IMGT reference sequences was used to assign V, D and J gene segments. Each retained sequence needed at least a six-nucleotide match to both a V gene segment and a J gene segment. Rearrangements were classified as productive when the CDR3 lacked stop codons and remained in frame with V and J, and all other rearrangements were classified as non-productive. CDR3 was defined by IMGT convention, running from the second conserved V-encoded cysteine to the conserved J-encoded phenylalanine. The earlier analysis of more than 450 of the donors excluded sequences that lacked an unambiguous match to a single V gene segment. An earlier analysis of under 750 of the donors called V segments functional above 56.7% productive rearrangements and segregating when the between-donor standard deviation exceeded 5%. A statistical classification framework was developed to diagnose cytomegalovirus status using the catalog of TCR beta chain sequences. In a later analysis, V and J genes were assigned by comparing TCR nucleotide sequences against IMGT/GENE-DB human TR gene sequences. In a later analysis, CDR3 sequences and most-parsimonious VDJ recombination scenarios were assigned using the TCRdist pipeline. In a later analysis, each TCR beta chain was defined by its CDR3 amino acid sequence together with its V-gene family, and reads lacking a unique V-gene family were excluded. In a later analysis, fewer than 600 highly shared, low-generation-probability nucleotide sequences were removed to address suspected cross-contamination and a sequencing artifact. For each public chain, a later analysis derived a clonal expansion index from normalized ranks of inferred template counts within each repertoire. A later analysis computed generation probabilities with a VDJ recombination model fitted to out-of-frame rearrangements, and checked the results against IGoR. A later analysis scored TCR-TCR, TCR-HLA and TCR-CMV co-occurrence with hypergeometric tests, applying a repertoire-size bias correction to TCR pairs. In a later analysis, false discovery rates were estimated by permuting HLA or CMV assignments 20 times. In a later analysis, co-occurring TCRs were grouped using DBSCAN, and TCRdist sequence similarity was added for clustering within HLA-allele-positive subsets. Repertoires with fewer than 30,000 or more than 120,000 public chains, plus five repertoires with anomalous nucleotide sharing, were excluded from co-occurrence clustering. TCRdb holds this immuneACCESS table with in-frame rearrangements only. Some clones are missing; in checked studies, unresolved V genes explain under half, and the rest has no known cause. V and J calls and clone size are given by that table; D and trimming were obtained from the DNA. The sample table records about 82,000 clones; over 70% of these occur just once. The top ten clones comprise about 8% of the sample.

In total, more than 500 healthy bone marrow donors made up the cohort. At the time of sampling, every cohort member was nominally healthy, though immune exposures that went unrecorded were likely present. The donor tested CMV seronegative, placing the donor among the 350 to 400 seronegative members of the cohort. A peripheral blood sample was collected from each donor, and TCR beta sequencing was performed on peripheral blood mononuclear cells. The Qiagen DNeasy Blood Extraction Kit was used to extract genomic DNA from the blood cell samples. V is reduced by 7 bases and J by 3 bases, leaving a spacing of 15 bases between them. Via the germline V gene, CDR1 is MNHNS and CDR2 SASEGT. Measured from the cysteine to the phenylalanine, the CDR3 is 14 residues long. Only CDR3 DNA remains: 42 bases, in frame from the first base.

Specimen: PBMCs. The TCR sequence derives from a man in his sixties in good health and CMV-seronegative. The receptor chain draws on TRBV6-1 and TRBJ2-5; matching of 5 bases hints at TRBD1 as the D gene. The CDR3 here reads CASNFRGQEETQYF. The base sequence is TGTGCCAGCAATTTCAGAGGACAAGAAGAGACCCAGTACTTC.